This TCR beta chain was sequenced during a study of OX40 agonist ivuxolimab in advanced cancers. Note on this clone: The same CDR3 also results from other DNA sequences found in this sample.

The data were produced by immunoSEQ multiplex PCR, yet TCRdb's version contains in-frame clones alone and is incomplete. This table holds tens of thousands of clones, approximately 89% found once. The length of the CDR3 is 15 residues. V lost 8 bases to trimming and J lost 2 bases; unmatched junction nucleotides: 8. The germline V gene has CDR1 SGHNT and CDR2 YENEEA. This sample comprised CD4+ or CD8+ T cells sorted from blood, obtained in a trial of the OX40 agonist ivuxolimab. The chain joins TRBV11-3 to TRBJ2-2; 7 bases agree with TRBD2. This receptor was identified in an adult with an advanced solid tumor such as melanoma, head and neck, liver or kidney cancer. For the CDR3, the DNA is TGTGCCAGCGGGCGCGGCGGGGGAAACACCGGGGAGCTGTTTTTT. Translated, it gives CASGRGGGNTGELFF.